This T cell receptor beta chain emerged from a study of blood T cell repertoires in COVID-19. The wider study: Both acute and convalescent COVID-19 samples were obtained from the United States, Italy and Spain. Sources were T cells, B-cell-depleted T cells, or PBMCs; the material itself was cDNA or gDNA.

CDR1 and CDR2 from the germline V gene are SGHVS and FNYEAQ. This CDR3 has 15 residues. The V gene end was trimmed by 1 base and the J gene end by 2 bases; junction bases not matched to a gene: 1. Method: immunoSEQ multiplex PCR; TCRdb's copy keeps in-frame clones and lacks some. This sample carries more than 150,000 clones, 85% to 90% of them seen once, and the ten largest clones take approximately 0.93%. J is TRBJ2-1 and V is TRBV7-6; TRBD2 matches 8 bases. The origin of this receptor is a woman aged 18-29 years who had recovered from COVID-19. Source material: peripheral blood. The CDR3 is CASSLDGRAYNEQFF. The CDR3 DNA follows: TGTGCCAGCAGCTTAGACGGGAGGGCCTACAATGAGCAGTTCTTC.